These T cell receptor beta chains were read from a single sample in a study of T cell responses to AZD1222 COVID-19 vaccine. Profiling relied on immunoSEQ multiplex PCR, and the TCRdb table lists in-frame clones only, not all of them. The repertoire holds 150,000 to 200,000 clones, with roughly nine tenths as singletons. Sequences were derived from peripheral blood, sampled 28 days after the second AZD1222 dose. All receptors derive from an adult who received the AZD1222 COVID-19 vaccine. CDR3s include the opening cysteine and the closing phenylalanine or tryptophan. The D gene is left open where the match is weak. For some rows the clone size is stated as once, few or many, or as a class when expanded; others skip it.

CDR3nt: TGCAGCGTTGAAGGTGTTCTTGGCTACACCTTC
CDR3aa: CSVEGVLGYTF
j_gene: TRBJ1-2
abundance: NA
v_gene: TRBV29-1
d_gene: NA

CDR3nt: TGCGCCAGCAGCTTGATCGGGGGCGCTGACTATGGCTACACCTTC
CDR3aa: CASSLIGGADYGYTF
j_gene: TRBJ1-2
abundance: NA
v_gene: TRBV5-1
d_gene: NA

CDR3nt: TGTGCCAGCCGGAGGGGGCGCGATTCACCCCTCCACTTT
CDR3aa: CASRRGRDSPLHF
j_gene: TRBJ1-6
abundance: NA
v_gene: TRBV2
d_gene: TRBD1

CDR3nt: TGTGCCAGCAGCTTAGTGGGGCTAGGGAATTCACCCCTCCACTTT
CDR3aa: CASSLVGLGNSPLHF
j_gene: TRBJ1-6
abundance: once
v_gene: TRBV7-3
d_gene: NA

CDR3nt: TGTGCCAGCAGTGACACGGACGAAAGCTCCTACAATGAGCAGTTCTTC
CDR3aa: CASSDTDESSYNEQFF
j_gene: TRBJ2-1
abundance: NA
v_gene: TRBV6-4
d_gene: NA

CDR3nt: TGTGCCAGTAGGGCTGTTCTCACCGGGGAGCTGTTTTTT
CDR3aa: CASRAVLTGELFF
j_gene: TRBJ2-2
abundance: NA
v_gene: TRBV19
d_gene: NA

CDR3nt: TGTGCCAGTAGTGCGGGACAGGCGCTTAGCTATGGCTACACCTTC
CDR3aa: CASSAGQALSYGYTF
j_gene: TRBJ1-2
abundance: once
v_gene: TRBV19
d_gene: TRBD1

CDR3nt: TGTGCCAGCAGCTCGTGGGGGGACATTCAGTACTTC
CDR3aa: CASSSWGDIQYF
j_gene: TRBJ2-4
abundance: NA
v_gene: TRBV14
d_gene: NA

CDR3nt: TGTGCCAGCAGCTCCCTCGCGGGTCAGCCCCAGCATTTT
CDR3aa: CASSSLAGQPQHF
j_gene: TRBJ1-5
abundance: NA
v_gene: TRBV7-3
d_gene: NA

CDR3nt: TGCGCCCGCAGCCAAAGGGGGGGGAACACTGAAGCTTTCTTT
CDR3aa: CARSQRGGNTEAFF
j_gene: TRBJ1-1
abundance: NA
v_gene: TRBV4-3
d_gene: NA

CDR3nt: TGTGCCAGCAGCCTCCGGACAGGTTCCATCTCTAATGAGCAGTTCTTC
CDR3aa: CASSLRTGSISNEQFF
j_gene: TRBJ2-1
abundance: NA
v_gene: TRBV5-4
d_gene: TRBD1

CDR3nt: TGTGCCACCAGTGATTCCGGAGGGGAACTGTTTTTT
CDR3aa: CATSDSGGELFF
j_gene: TRBJ1-4
abundance: NA
v_gene: TRBV24-1
d_gene: NA